Below are 26 T cell receptor beta chains sequenced from a single sample in a study of blood T cell repertoires in COVID-19. TCRdb's table, derived via immunoSEQ multiplex PCR, lists solely in-frame clones and lacks some. The table records roughly 230,000 clones, about 85% of them present only once. The sequenced sample was PBMCs or T cells enriched from blood (not recorded which). All receptors derive from a woman aged 45-65 years who had been exposed to COVID-19.

The chain has TRBV18 and TRBJ2-2; 8 bases map to TRBD1. V was clipped by 2 bases and J by 4 bases; unmatched bases: 9. Germline V lookup: CDR1 KGHSH, CDR2 LQKENI. This CDR3 spans 17 amino acids. The CDR3 DNA follows: TGTGCCAGCTCACCAGGCTGGACAGGGCTTTCCACCGGGGAGCTGTTTTTT. Protein: CASSPGWTGLSTGELFF.

This clone was observed a handful of times. This chain uses TRBV18 with TRBJ1-2; tentative D call: TRBD1 (5 bases). V was shortened by 6 bases and J by 6 bases, with 14 bases between the two germline ends. This CDR3 comprises 13 residues. Germline V gene lookup returns CDR1 KGHSH and CDR2 LQKENI. CDR3 nucleotides: TGTGCCAGCTCTAAAAACCCGGGGGATGGCTACACCTTC. Protein sequence: CASSKNPGDGYTF.

This clone came up a few times. V usage is TRBV2 and J usage is TRBJ2-5; D is possibly TRBD2 (6 bases). Trimming cost V 11 bases and J 4 bases, with 14 bases left between them. CDR3 length: 12 amino acids. Germline lookup yields CDR1 SNHLY and CDR2 FYNNEI. CDR3 sequence (DNA): TGTGCCTGCCGGGGGTTTGGAGAGACCCAGTACTTC. This encodes CACRGFGETQYF.

Regarding this clone: Compared with germline, one end of the junction differs, possibly owing to a read error. The V and J genes are TRBV25-1 and TRBJ1-3, with 7 bases fitting TRBD1. This CDR3 contains 14 residues. The germline V gene encodes CDR1 MGHDK and CDR2 SYGVNS. CDR3 protein: CASSSDRAGNTIYF. Here the CDR3 DNA reads TGTGCCAGCAGTTCCGACAGGGCTGGGAACACCATATATTTT.

The V call is TRBV12-3 or TRBV12-4, the J call TRBJ1-2, with D uncertain. The V end was cut by 6 bases, the J end by 8 bases, with 13 bases between. This CDR3 is built from 12 residues. The chain's CDR3 is CASSPTASGYTF. The CDR3 DNA reads TGTGCCAGCAGCCCAACCGCGAGCGGCTACACCTTC.

The chain has TRBV5-1 and TRBJ1-2, with 12 bases fitting TRBD1. The ends lost 2 bases at V and 7 bases at J; junction bases unmatched: 6. The CDR3 contains 15 residues. CDR1 SGHRS and CDR2 YFSETQ come from the germline V gene. The CDR3 here is CASSLDGTGGGGYTF. CDR3 bases: TGCGCCAGCAGCTTAGACGGGACAGGGGGCGGTGGCTACACCTTC.

This clone was counted only a few times. CDR3 in DNA: TGTGCCAGCAGCCAACGGGGGACTAATGAAAAACTGTTTTTT. Its translation: CASSQRGTNEKLFF. J is TRBJ1-4 and V is TRBV3-1 (or the pseudogene TRBV3-2); perhaps TRBD1 as D (5 bases). V was clipped by 2 bases and J by 2 bases, with 6 bases between them. The CDR3 extends over 14 amino acids. Germline CDR1 and CDR2: LGHDT and YNNKEL (reference sequence).

The J gene is TRBJ1-3, the V gene TRBV18, with TRBD1 matching over 7 bases. V lost 3 bases and J lost 4; bases outside the gene matches: 3. In germline, CDR1 is KGHSH, CDR2 LQKENI. This CDR3 contains 14 residues. The DNA for the CDR3 is TGTGCCAGCTCACCGGGACAGAAAGGAAACACCATATATTTT. Residues: CASSPGQKGNTIYF.

This clone was found a few times. V gene TRBV18 combines with J gene TRBJ1-6; D is unclear. V gave up 3 bases and J gave up 10 bases, with 22 bases separating them. The germline CDR1 and CDR2 sequences are KGHSH and LQKENI. The CDR3 has 17 amino acids. The CDR3 nucleotides are TGTGCCAGCTCACCCCTCCAGGACGCCGCGGGTCGGTCACCCCTCCACTTT. As protein: CASSPLQDAAGRSPLHF.

This clone appeared a single time. The chain combines TRBV18 with TRBJ2-7, with D possibly TRBD2 on 5 matching bases. V lost 3 bases, J lost 5 bases, and 11 bases lay in between. The CDR3 has 13 amino acids. Germline CDR1 is KGHSH and CDR2 is LQKENI. The CDR3 nucleotides are TGTGCCAGCTCACCCAGAGGGCTCGACGAGCAGTACTTC. This encodes CASSPRGLDEQYF.

The V call is TRBV28, the J call TRBJ1-2; no firm D call. Between the trimmed V and J ends, which lost 7 bases and 8 bases, there was a span of 14 bases. Per the germline V gene, CDR1 is MDHEN and CDR2 is SYDVKM. The CDR3 contains 12 residues. CDR3 sequence (DNA): TGTGCCAGCAATAAAGGGCGGGAGGGCTACACCTTC. This translates into CASNKGREGYTF.

The J gene is TRBJ1-2, the V gene TRBV30; D is unresolved. This CDR3 has 15 amino acids. V was trimmed by 0 bases and J by 3 bases, leaving 14 bases between them. CDR1 GTSNPN and CDR2 SVGIG come from the germline V gene (reference sequence). CDR3 in amino acids: CAWSVPDRGHYGYTF. The CDR3 nucleotides read TGTGCCTGGAGTGTACCAGATCGAGGTCACTATGGCTACACCTTC.

The V call is TRBV3-1 (or the pseudogene TRBV3-2), the J call TRBJ1-2; D remains unclear. The length of the CDR3 is 18 residues. In germline, CDR1 is LGHDT, CDR2 YNNKEL (reference sequence). V was trimmed by 1 base and J by 4 bases, leaving 22 bases between them. CDR3 in amino acids: CASSQGISGRGVSYGYTF. The DNA of the CDR3 is TGTGCCAGCAGCCAAGGGATATCCGGACGGGGAGTTAGCTATGGCTACACCTTC.

This clone was detected a few times. The chain combines TRBV5-5 with TRBJ2-1, with 9 bases identical to TRBD1. Germline V gene lookup returns CDR1 SGHKS and CDR2 YYEKEE (reference sequence). The V and J ends lost 0 bases and 8 bases, in that order; junction bases with no gene match: 6. This CDR3 contains 15 residues. For the CDR3, the DNA is TGTGCCAGCAGCTTGGAGGGGACAGGGTCTGATGAGCAGTTCTTC. Translating it yields CASSLEGTGSDEQFF.

There are a few counts of this clone. The J gene is TRBJ1-4, the V gene TRBV5-6, with D unclear. The CDR3 sequence is 12 residues long. Germline loops: CDR1 SGHDT, CDR2 YYEEEE. Trimming shortened V by 4 bases and J by 12 bases, and 13 bases separated the two germline ends. The CDR3 DNA sequence: TGTGCCAGCAGCCCGTTAGAGGGTGAACTGTTTTTT. It translates to CASSPLEGELFF.

This clone appeared once. The V gene is TRBV5-1, the J gene TRBJ2-1, with 8 bases lining up with TRBD1. CDR1 SGHRS and CDR2 YFSETQ come from the germline V gene. This CDR3 has 12 residues. The V segment lost 5 bases and the J segment 8 bases; nucleotides outside the gene matches: 3. CDR3 bases: TGCGCCAGCAGTCAGGACAGGGATGAGCAGTTCTTC. Amino acid sequence: CASSQDRDEQFF. Based on the CDR3 plus reference TRBV5-1 and TRBJ2-1, the full variable domain is KAGVTQTPRYLIKTRGQQVTLSCSPISGHRSVSWYQQTPGQGLQFLFEYFSETQRNKGNFPGRFSGRQFSNSRSEMNVSTLELGDSALYLCASSQDRDEQFFGPGTRLTVL.

This rearrangement joins TRBV2 to TRBJ2-6; 8 bases line up with TRBD2. Looked up from germline, CDR1 is SNHLY and CDR2 is FYNNEI. The J segment lost 1 base and the V segment lost 8 bases, leaving 10 bases of the junction unmatched. The CDR3 has 17 residues. The CDR3 loop reads CASGRPGLESGANVLTF. Here the CDR3 DNA reads TGTGCCAGCGGCAGACCGGGACTAGAATCTGGGGCCAACGTCCTGACTTTC.

V and J are TRBV7-2 and TRBJ1-4; maybe TRBD1 (6 bases). The V gene lost 1 base and the J gene lost 4 bases, with 10 bases spanning the gap. The V gene's germline CDR1 is SGHTA and CDR2 FQGNSA. The CDR3 runs to 15 residues. CDR3 protein: CASSLVEGGNEKLFF. DNA of the CDR3: TGTGCCAGCAGCTTAGTAGAAGGGGGTAATGAAAAACTGTTTTTT.

This clone was counted once. The V and J genes are TRBV14 and TRBJ2-7; 11 positions agree with TRBD2. The germline gives CDR1 SGHDN, CDR2 FVKESK. This CDR3 is built from 16 residues. The V and J ends lost 1 base and 3 bases, in that order; junction bases with no gene match: 5. In DNA form, the CDR3 reads TGTGCCAGCAGCCAAGCGGGGACTAGCGGAGTCTACGAGCAGTACTTC. Protein: CASSQAGTSGVYEQYF.

This clone was observed a single time. The V and J genes are TRBV5-1 and TRBJ1-1; D is unclear. V was shortened by 0 bases and J by 5 bases, with 11 bases between the two germline ends. This CDR3 comprises 14 residues. The germline CDR1 and CDR2 sequences are SGHRS and YFSETQ. The CDR3: CASSLAPTTTEAFF. Here the CDR3 DNA reads TGCGCCAGCAGCTTGGCCCCGACTACGACTGAAGCTTTCTTT.

This clone showed up just once. V usage is TRBV7-8 and J usage is TRBJ2-5; D is undetermined. CDR1 and CDR2 (germline): SGHVS, FQNEAQ. V was cut by 1 base and J by 5 bases, with 8 bases left in between. This CDR3 has 13 amino acids. This CDR3 reads CASSLVPRETQYF. The CDR3 nucleotides read TGTGCCAGCAGCTTAGTGCCCAGGGAGACCCAGTACTTC.

The genes are TRBV6-5 and TRBJ2-2; the D gene is possibly TRBD2 (6 bases). CDR3 length: 13 amino acids. Germline CDR1 is MNHEY and CDR2 is SVGAGI. The V and J ends lost 6 bases and 6 bases respectively, with 11 bases between them. CDR3 nucleotides: TGTGCCAGCAGGCTCGGGGGAGCCGGGGAGCTGTTTTTT. Its protein product is CASRLGGAGELFF.

For the CDR3, the DNA is TGCGCCAGCAGCTTGGGGGACAGGGGAAAGGGAAACTATGGCTACACCTTC. It is translated as CASSLGDRGKGNYGYTF. The rearrangement links TRBV5-1 to TRBJ1-2, with 10 bases aligning to TRBD1. The V and J ends lost 0 bases and 2 bases, in that order; junction bases with no gene match: 7. This CDR3 region has 17 residues. Germline assignment: CDR1 SGHRS and CDR2 YFSETQ.

The V call is TRBV5-1, the J call TRBJ1-5; perhaps TRBD1 as D (5 bases). Germline V gene data show CDR1 as SGHRS and CDR2 as YFSETQ. This CDR3 is built from 15 residues. V gave up 4 bases and J gave up 2 bases, with 13 bases separating them. CDR3 in amino acids: CASSLTGLGNQPQHF. In DNA, the CDR3 is TGCGCCAGCAGCCTTACAGGTCTTGGCAATCAGCCCCAGCATTTT.

The rearrangement uses TRBV29-1 and TRBJ1-1, with a possible D match to TRBD1 (5 bases). Germline assignment: CDR1 SQVTM and CDR2 ANQGSEA. The ends were cut back, 7 bases at V and 12 bases at J, with 18 bases in the middle. This CDR3 contains 11 residues. CDR3: CSALDRPNTFF. CDR3 DNA: TGCAGCGCCCTAGACAGACCAAACACTTTCTTT.

The V gene is TRBV10-3, the J gene TRBJ1-3; D perhaps matches TRBD1 (6 bases). The V end was cut by 7 bases, the J end by 0 bases, with 10 bases between. CDR3 length: 14 residues. Germline assignment: CDR1 ENHRY and CDR2 SYGVKD. In DNA form, the CDR3 reads TGTGCCATCACCTCGGACAGCTCTGGAAACACCATATATTTT. This gives the protein CAITSDSSGNTIYF.